This T cell receptor beta chain is drawn from a study of blood T cell repertoires in COVID-19. Turning to the study itself: Acute-phase and convalescent COVID-19 samples originated in the United States, Italy and Spain. From T cells, B-cell-depleted T cells, or PBMCs came the material, which was cDNA or gDNA.

Study processing details: Reference gene primer amplification in the assay estimated nucleated cell counts. Sequencing used immunoSEQ multiplex PCR; TCRdb keeps in-frame clones, though not all of them. The V and J calls and clone size were taken over from that table, and D and trimming were inferred from the DNA. The sample includes about 220,000 clones, less than 85% of them seen just once. V lost 10 bases to trimming and J lost 10 bases; unmatched junction nucleotides: 11. The germline V gene encodes CDR1 SNHLY and CDR2 FYNNEI. The CDR3 covers 15 residues. This sequence was found in a woman aged 70 to 79 with acute or convalescent COVID-19. The chain has TRBV2 and TRBJ1-6; TRBD1 matches 12 bases. What was sequenced was peripheral blood. The CDR3 DNA follows: TGTGCCACCCAGGAGGGGACAGGGGGCAACTCACCCCTCCACTTT. Translated: CATQEGTGGNSPLHF.